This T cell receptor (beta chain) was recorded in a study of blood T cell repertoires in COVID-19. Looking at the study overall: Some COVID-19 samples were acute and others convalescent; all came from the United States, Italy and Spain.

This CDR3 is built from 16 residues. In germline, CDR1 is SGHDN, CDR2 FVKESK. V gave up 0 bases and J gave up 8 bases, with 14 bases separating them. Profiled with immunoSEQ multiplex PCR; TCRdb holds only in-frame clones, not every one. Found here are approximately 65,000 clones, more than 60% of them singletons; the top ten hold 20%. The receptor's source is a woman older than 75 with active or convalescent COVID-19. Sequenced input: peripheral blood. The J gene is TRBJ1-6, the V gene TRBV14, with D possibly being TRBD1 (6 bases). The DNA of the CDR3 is TGTGCCAGCAGCCAAGACCAGGGGAGTCATTATTCACCCCTCCACTTT. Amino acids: CASSQDQGSHYSPLHF.